These 2 T cell receptor beta chains were all obtained from the same sample, sequenced in a study of memory CD4+ T cells and cytomegalovirus serostatus. The sort gate was single viable CD3+CD4+CD8-CD45RO+ cells for memory CD4+ T cells. The data were produced by immunoSEQ multiplex PCR, yet TCRdb's version contains in-frame clones alone and is incomplete. The data contain roughly 42,000 clones, just under 80% of them singletons. Sequencing input: memory CD4+ T cells from blood. The receptors here all came from an adult in good health and CMV-seronegative.

The V and J genes are TRBV5-6 and TRBJ2-3; D is possibly TRBD1 (5 bases). The ends were cut back, 4 bases at V and 2 bases at J, with 17 bases in the middle. The CDR3 runs 16 residues. In germline, CDR1 is SGHDT, CDR2 YYEEEE. CDR3 bases: TGTGCCAGCAGCGAGGAAGGGGTCGGATTCACAGATACGCAGTATTTT. This sequence encodes CASSEEGVGFTDTQYF. Full variable domain (remainder filled in from reference TRBV5-6 and TRBJ2-3): DAGVTQSPTHLIKTRGQQVTLRCSPKSGHDTVSWYQQALGQGPQFIFQYYEEEERQRGNFPDRFSGHQFPNYSSELNVNALLLGDSALYLCASSEEGVGFTDTQYFGPGTRLTVL.

This chain uses TRBV6-5 with TRBJ2-7, with D unclear. Germline values: CDR1 MNHEY, CDR2 SVGAGI. Deletions cut 6 bases from V and 7 bases from J, with 16 bases between. The CDR3 length is 13 residues. CDR3 sequence reads: CASSRAQYWEQYF. The CDR3 DNA follows: TGTGCCAGCAGCCGGGCCCAATACTGGGAGCAGTACTTC.